This T cell receptor beta chain was obtained from a study of blood T cell repertoires in COVID-19. Across the whole study: Recovered status applied to Cohort 3 donors who had two consecutive negative PCRs. It also applied to those with clearance or with symptom resolution.

CDR1 is LGHDT and CDR2 is YNNKEL in the germline V gene (reference sequence). V was pared by 0 bases and J by 8 bases, with 16 bases between. The CDR3 has 15 residues. As originally analysed: Estimated nucleated cell counts came from reference gene primer amplification. Produced via immunoSEQ multiplex PCR; TCRdb's table is partial and in-frame only. The V and J calls and the clone size are those of that table, but D and trimming were determined from the DNA. Here the sample spans fewer than 250,000 clones, around 87% being singletons. Enrolled through a virtual design, the participants were between about 18 and 100 years of age and came from around 25 US areas. Participant reports of clinical history set cohort assignment.

Sequenced input: PBMCs or T cells enriched from blood (not recorded which). The chain recombines TRBV3-1 (or the pseudogene TRBV3-2) with TRBJ1-2; maybe TRBD1 (5 bases). This clonotype was obtained from a man aged 30 to 45 in a cohort exposed to, infected with or recovered from COVID-19 (not recorded which). The CDR3, as DNA: TGTGCCAGCAGCCAAGATACCTCAGGGATTAAAGGCTACACCTTC. Translating it yields CASSQDTSGIKGYTF.